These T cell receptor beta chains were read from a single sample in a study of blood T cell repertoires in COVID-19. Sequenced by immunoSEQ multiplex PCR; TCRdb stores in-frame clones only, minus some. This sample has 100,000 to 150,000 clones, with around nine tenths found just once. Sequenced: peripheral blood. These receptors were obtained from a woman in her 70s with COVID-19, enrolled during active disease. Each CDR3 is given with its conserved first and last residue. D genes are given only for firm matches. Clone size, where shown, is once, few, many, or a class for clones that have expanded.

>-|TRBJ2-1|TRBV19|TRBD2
TGTGCCAGTAGTTTCCGGCGGGGGGGCAACAATGAGCAGTTCTTC
CASSFRRGGNNEQFF
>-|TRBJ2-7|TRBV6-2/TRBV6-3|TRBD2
TGTGCCAGCAGTACCCCCACTAGCGGGGGAGGCGAGCAGTACTTC
CASSTPTSGGGEQYF
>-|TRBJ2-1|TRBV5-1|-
TGCGCCAGCAGTGAACAGGGCTGGTCCTACAATGAGCAGTTCTTC
CASSEQGWSYNEQFF
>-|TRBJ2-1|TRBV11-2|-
TGTGCCAGCAGCTTAGTACTAACTTCCTACAATGAGCAGTTCTTC
CASSLVLTSYNEQFF
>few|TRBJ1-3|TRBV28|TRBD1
TGTGCCAGCAGTATCACCGGGACAGGTTTGAGAAACACCATATATTTT
CASSITGTGLRNTIYF
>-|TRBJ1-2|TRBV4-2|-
TGTGCCAGCAGCCAGGGCAACTATGGCTACACCTTC
CASSQGNYGYTF
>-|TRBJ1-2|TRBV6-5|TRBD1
TGTGCCAGCCTTCGACAAAGGGGGCTTGGTGGCTACACCTTC
CASLRQRGLGGYTF
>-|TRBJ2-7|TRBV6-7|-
TGTGCCAGCATCCAGGGGAGTCCGTCTAATCACGAGCAGTACTTC
CASIQGSPSNHEQYF
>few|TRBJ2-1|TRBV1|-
TGCACCACCTTTCGGACTAGCGGTGTGGATTCCTACAATGAGCAGTTCTTC
CTTFRTSGVDSYNEQFF
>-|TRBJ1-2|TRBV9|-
TGTGCCAGCAGCGCCCTCTATGGCTACACCTTC
CASSALYGYTF
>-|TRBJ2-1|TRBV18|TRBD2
TGTGCCAGCTCGACTAGCGGGGAGTACAATGAGCAGTTCTTC
CASSTSGEYNEQFF
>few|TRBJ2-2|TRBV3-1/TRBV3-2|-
TGTGCCAGCAGCCAGCAAGGTACCCCCGTGGGCAGGACGAACACCGGGGAGCTGTTTTTT
CASSQQGTPVGRTNTGELFF
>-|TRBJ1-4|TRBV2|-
TGTGCCAGCAGTCCCACAGGAGCAACTAATGAAAAACTGTTTTTT
CASSPTGATNEKLFF
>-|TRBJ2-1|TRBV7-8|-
TGTGCCAGCGTAGGGGGCAATGAGCAGTTCTTC
CASVGGNEQFF
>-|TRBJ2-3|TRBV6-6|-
TGTGCCAGCACCCCTAGACTCGCCACAGATACGCAGTATTTT
CASTPRLATDTQYF
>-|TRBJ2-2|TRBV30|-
TGTGCCTGGAGTGTACTCCGTACAGGGGAGGCCGGGGAGCTGTTTTTT
CAWSVLRTGEAGELFF